Presented here are 30 T cell receptor beta chains from one specimen sequenced in a study of regulatory T cells after allogeneic stem cell transplantation. SMARTer RACE cDNA synthesis from RNA preceded amplification of the TCR beta CDR3 region. In TCRdb, the 5' RACE reads were re-called with MiXCR into one record per CDR3 protein. The table includes about 5,000 distinct CDR3 sequences, around 97% detected once. The specimen comprised sorted CD4+ T cells from blood (whether regulatory or conventional is not recorded), sampled 30 days after allogeneic stem cell transplant. Receptors were obtained from a human patient who had an allogeneic stem cell transplant, so the T cells may come from the graft donor.

This clonotype was seen a handful of times. The gene calls are TRBV20-1 and TRBJ2-5; 9 bases align to TRBD2. The CDR3 extends over 15 amino acids. Unmatched junction bases numbered 8, after V lost 6 bases and J lost 0 bases. Looked up from germline, CDR1 is DFQATT and CDR2 is SNEGSKA (reference sequence). As DNA, the CDR3 is TGCAGTGCCACCCCGACTAGCGGCAACCAAGAGACCCAGTACTTC. Its translation: CSATPTSGNQETQYF.

In regard to this clonotype: This likely comes from a read error, as the CDR3 has no conserved phenylalanine or tryptophan at its end. This chain connects TRBV19 to TRBJ2-7, with D perhaps given as TRBD1 or TRBD2 (5 bases each). The germline V gene encodes CDR1 LNHDA and CDR2 SQIVND (reference sequence). This CDR3 is 13 amino acids long. The V end lost 6 bases, the J end lost 2 bases, and 11 bases lay between the germline ends. Here the CDR3 DNA reads TGTGCCAGTAGGAGGGGAATCGCCTACGAGCAGTACTGC. It specifies CASRRGIAYEQYC.

The CDR3 DNA is TGCGCCAGCGGCATGCGAGCGGGAGCCATGTACGAGCAGTACTTC. Its translation: CASGMRAGAMYEQYF. J is TRBJ2-7 and V is TRBV5-1; 8 positions match TRBD2. Germline V CDR1 and CDR2: SGHRS, YFSETQ. V was clipped by 7 bases and J by 4 bases; unmatched bases: 13. The CDR3 totals 15 residues. Combining the CDR3 with reference TRBV5-1 and TRBJ2-7 gives the whole variable domain KAGVTQTPRYLIKTRGQQVTLSCSPISGHRSVSWYQQTPGQGLQFLFEYFSETQRNKGNFPGRFSGRQFSNSRSEMNVSTLELGDSALYLCASGMRAGAMYEQYFGPGTRLTVT.

For this clonotype: Mismatch with germline at one junction end may stem from a read error. The chain couples TRBV29-1 to TRBJ2-1; 7 nucleotides match TRBD1. Germline V gives CDR1 SQVTM, CDR2 ANQGSEA. The CDR3 runs 16 residues. CDR3 loop: CSVTPGKGGCYNEQYF. The CDR3 nucleotides read TGCAGCGTGACGCCCGGGAAAGGGGGCTGCTACAATGAGCAGTATTTC.

The chain uses TRBV29-1 and TRBJ2-1; D is uncertain. V lost 6 bases, J lost 16 bases, and 34 bases lay in between. Germline CDR1 is SQVTM and CDR2 is ANQGSEA. The CDR3 contains 16 residues. The CDR3 DNA reads as TGCAGCGTGACCACCGTGGCAGCATGCTCATACAATGAGCCTTTCTTC. Its translation: CSVTTVAACSYNEPFF.

Concerning this clonotype itself: At one boundary the junction diverges from the germline segment, which might be a read error. This sequence joins TRBV11-2 and TRBJ2-7; a weak D match, TRBD1 (6 bases). In germline, CDR1 is SGHAT, CDR2 FQNNGV. The CDR3 runs to 15 residues. CDR3: CASSLAPGATYDQYF. CDR3 sequence (DNA): TGTGCCAGTAGCTTAGCCCCAGGGGCTACCTACGACCAGTACTTC.

A remark on this clonotype: This CDR3 fails to terminate in the conserved phenylalanine or tryptophan, so it likely reflects a read error. The rearrangement uses TRBV6-5 and TRBJ2-5; tentatively, D is TRBD1 (5 bases). CDR1 is MNHEY and CDR2 is SVGAGI in the germline V gene. The CDR3 is 14 residues long. The CDR3 region has the DNA TGTGCCAGCAGCCCGCGTGACGGACAAGAGAACCAGTACTGC. Translating gives CASSPRDGQENQYC.

To note about this clonotype: Its ends do not fully match the called genes, so a read error is possible. Here the CDR3 reads CASSLTCPNNNEQSF. The CDR3 DNA reads as TGTGCCAGCAGCTTAACATGCCCAAATAACAATGAGCAGTCCTTC. The rearrangement links TRBV7-3 to TRBJ1-2; D remains ambiguous. CDR3 length: 15 residues. Germline V gives CDR1 SGHTA, CDR2 FQGTGA.

This clonotype was seen once. Its ends do not fully match the called genes, so a read error is possible. This chain connects TRBV6-5 to TRBJ1-4; weak D call: TRBD1 (5 bases). Germline CDR1 MNHEY, CDR2 SVGAGI. The CDR3 runs 13 residues. The CDR3 loop is CASGDQRNEKLFF. CDR3 nucleotides: TGTGCCAGCGGGGACCAGAGGAATGAGAAACTGTTTTTT.

The rearrangement uses TRBV5-1 and TRBJ2-7, with TRBD2 as a possible D gene (5 bases). Deletions cut 8 bases from V and 3 bases from J, with 24 bases between. The CDR3 has 16 amino acids. Germline V lookup: CDR1 SGHRS, CDR2 YFSETQ. The CDR3 loop is CARRLRASANDYEQYF. The CDR3 nucleotides are TGCGCCAGGAGACTAAGAGCCAGCGCAAACGACTACGAGCAGTACTTC.

In the case of this clonotype: A read error may account for a junction end that differs from germline. The chain is built from TRBV2 and TRBJ1-6; D is ambiguous. This CDR3 is 15 amino acids long. The germline V gene has CDR1 SNHLY and CDR2 FYNNEI. CDR3 residues: CASGPMSCYNAPLHF. DNA for the CDR3: TGTGCCAGCGGTCCTATGAGCTGCTATAATGCACCCCTCCACTTT. Looking up the rest from reference TRBV2 and TRBJ1-6 gives the full variable domain: EPEVTQTPSHQVTQMGQEVILRCVPISNHLYFYWYRQILGQKVEFLVSFYNNEISEKSEIFDDQFSVERPDGSNFTLKIRSTKLEDSAMYFCASGPMSCYNAPLHFGNGTRLTVT.

About this clonotype: At one of its ends the junction is not consistent with the germline gene, which may arise from a read error. The chain employs TRBV5-1 and TRBJ2-5; D not certain. This CDR3 comprises 19 residues. The V gene's germline CDR1 is SGHRS and CDR2 YFSETQ. Here the CDR3 reads CASSLFGPGRCGIQETQYF. The CDR3 nucleotides are TGCGCCAGCAGCTTGTTTGGGCCCGGGCGGTGTGGCATTCAAGAGACGCAGTACTTC.

This clonotype has just one count. This CDR3 is missing its conserved last phenylalanine or tryptophan, likely due to a read error. The chain has TRBV20-1 and TRBJ2-5; 9 nucleotides align to TRBD2. Germline V gene sequence: CDR1 DFQATT, CDR2 SNEGSKA (reference sequence). CDR3 length equals 15 residues. The CDR3 DNA is TGCAGTGCCCCACCGACTAGCGGCAACCAAGGGACCCAGTACTGC. Its protein is CSAPPTSGNQGTQYC.

Points on this clonotype: Mismatch with germline at one junction end may stem from a read error. The chain is built from TRBV5-1 and TRBJ2-7, with D perhaps assigned TRBD1 or TRBD2 (5 bases each). Germline V gene sequence: CDR1 SGHRS, CDR2 YFSETQ. This CDR3 contains 16 residues. Here the CDR3 DNA reads TGCTCCAGCAGCCGAACCGCCGGGGCAGGCTCCTGCAAGCAGTACTTC. This encodes CSSSRTAGAGSCKQYF.

A remark on this clonotype: With a much larger clone just one base away, this may be a read error. The chain links TRBV5-1 to TRBJ2-7; D gene ambiguous. V dropped 1 base and J dropped 3 bases, with 14 bases sitting between them. The CDR3 has 15 residues. Germline CDR1 is SGHRS and CDR2 is YFSETQ. Here the CDR3 reads CASSLNAEDVYEQYF. CDR3 nucleotide sequence: TGCGCCAGCAGCTTGAATGCGGAAGACGTCTACGAGCAGTACTTC.

This chain uses TRBV20-1 with TRBJ2-2; tentative D call: TRBD1 (5 bases). Trimming shortened V by 1 base and J by 6 bases, and 24 bases separated the two germline ends. The germline gives CDR1 DFQATT, CDR2 SNEGSKA (reference sequence). This CDR3 comprises 18 residues. The CDR3 is CSARGGRYRTCGSGELFF. CDR3 sequence (DNA): TGCAGTGCTAGAGGGGGCCGGTACAGGACCTGCGGCTCCGGGGAGCTGTTTTTT.

For this clonotype: Germline and junction disagree at one end, which may indicate a read error. The J gene is TRBJ1-5, the V gene TRBV20-1; D not resolved. Germline V gene lookup returns CDR1 DFQATT and CDR2 SNEGSKA (reference sequence). This CDR3 comprises 14 residues. The CDR3, as DNA: TGCAGTGCTAGTTGGGGAAAGGCCAACGAGCCGCAGCATTTT. Amino acids: CSASWGKANEPQHF.

The chain is built from TRBV11-2 and TRBJ2-7; maybe TRBD2 (5 bases). CDR1 is SGHAT and CDR2 is FQNNGV in the germline V gene. This CDR3 has 15 residues. The CDR3 nucleotides are TGTGCCAGCAGCTTAGCCCTTGGGGAGCCCTACGCGCAGTACGTC. It is translated as CASSLALGEPYAQYV.

This clonotype occurred once. The CDR3 here is CASSPPWQGVDTQYF. The CDR3 coding sequence is TGTGCCAGCAGCCCCCCTTGGCAGGGAGTCGATACGCAGTATTTT. The V gene is TRBV13, the J gene TRBJ2-3; D possibly uses TRBD1 or TRBD2 (5 bases each). This CDR3 is 15 amino acids long. V was pared by 5 bases and J by 6 bases, with 18 bases between. The V gene's germline CDR1 is PRHDT and CDR2 FYEKMQ (reference sequence).

On this clonotype itself: Germline and junction disagree at one end, which may indicate a read error. The chain couples TRBV5-1 to TRBJ1-1; unclear D gene. CDR1 SGHRS and CDR2 YFSETQ come from the germline V gene. The CDR3 has 17 amino acids. CDR3 loop: CDSSCNIGTRRNTEDFF. Here the CDR3 DNA reads TGCGACAGCAGCTGCAACATTGGTACACGGCGGAACACTGAGGATTTCTTC.

Notes on this clonotype: Germline is not matched at one junction end, which may reflect a read error. The J gene is TRBJ2-3, the V gene TRBV20-1, with 8 bases lining up with TRBD2. The DNA end lines up better with TRBJ2-7; the J call may be wrong. The length of the CDR3 is 15 residues. CDR1 and CDR2 (germline): DFQATT, SNEGSKA (reference sequence). The DNA of the CDR3 is TGCAGCGCTAGCAGTCCAGCGGGAGAGGGAAACACGCAGTACTTC. Amino acids: CSASSPAGEGNTQYF.

The gene calls are TRBV7-3 and TRBJ2-6; 12 bases are shared with TRBD1. This CDR3 comprises 15 residues. J gave up 11 bases and V 9 bases, and 11 bases lay outside the gene matches. CDR1 SGHTA and CDR2 FQGTGA come from the germline V gene. This CDR3 is CASRKQGTGGDVLTF. CDR3 sequence (DNA): TGTGCCAGTAGGAAACAGGGGACAGGGGGCGACGTCCTGACTTTC.

In DNA, the CDR3 is TGCGCCGCCAGCAGAACCGCCGAGACAGGGTCCTACGAGCAGTACTTC. It is translated as CAASRTAETGSYEQYF. The chain couples TRBV5-1 to TRBJ2-7, with 7 bases identical to TRBD1. This CDR3 region has 16 residues. Unmatched junction bases numbered 17, after V lost 10 bases and J lost 1 base. Germline CDR1 and CDR2: SGHRS and YFSETQ.

This clonotype has more than one count but fewer than ten. Given a much more abundant clone one base away, this may be a read error. The chain links TRBV7-3 to TRBJ2-6; D is perhaps TRBD1 (6 bases). CDR3 length: 17 residues. From germline, CDR1 is SGHTA and CDR2 FQGTGA. The CDR3 DNA follows: TGTGCCGGCAGCCTGCTCGCCATGGGGGCTGGGGCCAACGTCCAGACTTTC. Translation gives CAGSLLAMGAGANVQTF.

Details on this clonotype: An end of the junction does not agree with germline; a read error may underlie this. V gene TRBV20-1 combines with J gene TRBJ2-7, with 7 positions matching TRBD1. CDR3 size: 14 residues. The germline gives CDR1 DFQATT, CDR2 SNEGSKA (reference sequence). The CDR3 sequence: CSADGPGQCYDQYF. CDR3 nucleotides: TGCAGTGCTGACGGCCCGGGACAGTGCTACGACCAGTACTTC.

The chain joins TRBV20-1 to TRBJ2-7; D is perhaps TRBD1 or TRBD2 (5 bases each). CDR3 length: 14 residues. Trimming took off 1 base at V and 5 bases at J, with 15 bases between the two ends. Per germline, CDR1 DFQATT and CDR2 SNEGSKA (reference sequence). The CDR3 here is CSARGPGRADEQYF. CDR3 bases: TGCAGTGCTAGAGGCCCGGGGCGGGCCGACGAGCAGTACTTC.

A word on this clonotype: The junction departs from the called germline gene at one end, perhaps through a read error. The chain is built from TRBV6-5 and TRBJ2-4, with D perhaps matching TRBD1 (6 bases). Germline V CDR1 and CDR2: MNHEY, SVGAGI. The CDR3 runs to 13 residues. The DNA for the CDR3 is TGTGCCAGCAGCCAGGGGTGCAAAAACACTCAGTACTTC. It codes for CASSQGCKNTQYF.

Concerning this clonotype itself: This likely comes from a read error, as the CDR3 has no conserved phenylalanine or tryptophan at its end. This chain uses TRBV3-1 with TRBJ2-5; D may be TRBD1 or TRBD2 (5 bases each). The V end was cut by 5 bases, the J end by 0 bases, with 7 bases between. Germline CDR1 is LGHDT and CDR2 is YNNKEL (reference sequence). The CDR3 length is 13 residues. CDR3 sequence (DNA): TGTGCCAGCAGCTTGGGACACCAAGAGACCCAGTACTGC. It codes for CASSLGHQETQYC.

As concerns this clonotype: Germline is not matched at one junction end, which may reflect a read error. The gene calls are TRBV6-5 and TRBJ2-5; D may match TRBD1 or TRBD2 (5 bases each). CDR3 size: 14 residues. Germline CDR1 MNHEY, CDR2 SVGAGI. The CDR3 coding sequence is TGTGCCAGCAGTACGGGGTACGGACAAGAGACCCACTCCTTC. Protein sequence: CASSTGYGQETHSF.

V usage is TRBV20-1 and J usage is TRBJ2-5; a weak D match, TRBD2 (5 bases). The CDR3 runs to 15 residues. V was cut by 6 bases and J by 1 base, with 18 bases left in between. Germline V CDR1 and CDR2: DFQATT, SNEGSKA (reference sequence). The CDR3 DNA sequence: TGCAGTGCCACGCCGACTATCGGCGCCCAAGAGACCCAGTACTTC. Encoded protein: CSATPTIGAQETQYF.